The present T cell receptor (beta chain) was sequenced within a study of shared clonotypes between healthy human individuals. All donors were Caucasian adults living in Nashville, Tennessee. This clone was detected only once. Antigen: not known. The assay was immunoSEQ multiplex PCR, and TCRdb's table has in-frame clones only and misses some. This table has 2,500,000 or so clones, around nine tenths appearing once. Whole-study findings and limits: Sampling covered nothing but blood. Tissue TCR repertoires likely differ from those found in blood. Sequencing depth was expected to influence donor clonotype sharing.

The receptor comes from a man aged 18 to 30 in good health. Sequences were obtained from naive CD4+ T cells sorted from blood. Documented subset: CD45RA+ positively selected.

CDR3 in DNA: TGTGCCACCGCCACCGACAGGGTCAATAATTCACCCCTCCACTTT. This encodes CATATDRVNNSPLHF. The V and J genes are TRBV27 and TRBJ1-6; 7 bases map to TRBD1. Losses at the gene ends were 10 bases for V and 5 bases for J; bases not matched to a gene: 11. The CDR3 is made up of 15 amino acids. Germline V lookup: CDR1 MNHEY, CDR2 SMNVEV (reference sequence).